The entry below gives a single T cell receptor (beta chain) sequence along with its context. Its specificity is not known. The CDR3 consists of 15 residues. V lost 1 base to trimming and J lost 5 bases, with 13 bases between them. The V gene's germline CDR1 is SEHNR and CDR2 FQNEAQ (reference sequence). Primers used in a second PCR of roughly 6 to 11 cycles were a sample-barcoded 5' primer and a J-beta primer mix. TCRdb passed the 5' RACE reads through MiXCR, listing each CDR3 protein once. The table records around 870,000 distinct CDR3 sequences, under 30% of them present only once. This entry belongs to a study of blood T cells in healthy people across ages. Study-wide points: Across samples, TCR beta diversity tracked strongly with naive T cell percentage.

The V call is TRBV7-9, the J call TRBJ2-3; no clear D. This clonotype was obtained from an elderly woman in good health. The sample taken for sequencing was blood. This CDR3 reads CASSLGGLPGDTQYF. In DNA, the CDR3 is TGTGCCAGCAGCTTAGGGGGTCTCCCGGGAGATACGCAGTATTTT.